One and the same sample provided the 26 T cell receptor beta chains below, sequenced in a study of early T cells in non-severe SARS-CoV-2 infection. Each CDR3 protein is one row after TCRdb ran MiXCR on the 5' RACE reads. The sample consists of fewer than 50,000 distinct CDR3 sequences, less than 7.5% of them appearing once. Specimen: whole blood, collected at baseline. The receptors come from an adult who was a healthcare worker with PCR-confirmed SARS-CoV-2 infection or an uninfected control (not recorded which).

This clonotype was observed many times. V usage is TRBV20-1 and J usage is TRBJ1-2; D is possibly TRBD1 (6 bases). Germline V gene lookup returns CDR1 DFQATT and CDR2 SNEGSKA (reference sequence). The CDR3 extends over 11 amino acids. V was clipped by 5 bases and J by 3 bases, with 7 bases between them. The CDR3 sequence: CSARQDYGYTF. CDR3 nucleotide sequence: TGCAGTGCTCGACAGGACTATGGCTACACCTTC.

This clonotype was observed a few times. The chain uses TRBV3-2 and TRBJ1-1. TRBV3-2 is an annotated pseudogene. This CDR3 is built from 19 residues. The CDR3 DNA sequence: TGTGCCAGCAGCCAAGATCGAATGCGTTTGTCAGCACTGAACACTGAAGCTTTCTTT. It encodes CASSQDRMRLSALNTEAFF.

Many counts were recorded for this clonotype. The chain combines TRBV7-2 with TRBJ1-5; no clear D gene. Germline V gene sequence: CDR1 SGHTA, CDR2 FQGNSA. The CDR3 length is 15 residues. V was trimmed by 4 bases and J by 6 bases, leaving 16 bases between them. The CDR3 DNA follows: TGTGCCAGCAGCTCGCAGTCGGGCTCAGGTCAGCCCCAGCATTTT. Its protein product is CASSSQSGSGQPQHF.

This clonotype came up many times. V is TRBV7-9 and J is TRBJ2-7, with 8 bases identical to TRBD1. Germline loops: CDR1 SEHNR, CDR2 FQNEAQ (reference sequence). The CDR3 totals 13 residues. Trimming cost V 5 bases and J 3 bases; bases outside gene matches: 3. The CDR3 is CASSPGQGYEQYF. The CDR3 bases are TGTGCCAGCAGCCCCGGACAGGGCTACGAGCAGTACTTC.

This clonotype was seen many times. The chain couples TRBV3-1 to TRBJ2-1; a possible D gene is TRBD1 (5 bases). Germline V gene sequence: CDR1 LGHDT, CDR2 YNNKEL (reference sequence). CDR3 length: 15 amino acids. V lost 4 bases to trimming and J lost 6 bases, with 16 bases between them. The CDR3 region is CASSPLQGRSNEQFF. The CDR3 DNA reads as TGTGCCAGCAGCCCGCTCCAGGGTAGGAGCAATGAGCAGTTCTTC.

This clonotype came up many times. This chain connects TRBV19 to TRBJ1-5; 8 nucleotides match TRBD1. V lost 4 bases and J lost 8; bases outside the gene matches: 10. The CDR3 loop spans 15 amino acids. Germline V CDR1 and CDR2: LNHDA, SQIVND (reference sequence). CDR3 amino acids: CASSSRDRISKPQHF. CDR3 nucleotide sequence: TGTGCCAGTAGTAGCCGGGACAGGATTTCTAAGCCCCAGCATTTT.

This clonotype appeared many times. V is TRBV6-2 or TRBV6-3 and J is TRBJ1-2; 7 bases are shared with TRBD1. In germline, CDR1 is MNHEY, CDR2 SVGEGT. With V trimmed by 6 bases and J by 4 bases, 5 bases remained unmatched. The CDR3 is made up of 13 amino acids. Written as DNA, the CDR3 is TGTGCCAGCAGGAGACAGGGCGCCTATGGCTACACCTTC. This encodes CASRRQGAYGYTF.

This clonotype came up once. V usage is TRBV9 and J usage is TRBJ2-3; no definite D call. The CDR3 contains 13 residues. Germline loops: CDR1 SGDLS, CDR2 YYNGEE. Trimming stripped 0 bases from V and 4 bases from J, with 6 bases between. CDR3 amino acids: CASSVDPPDTQYF. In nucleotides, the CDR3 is TGTGCCAGCAGCGTAGATCCCCCAGATACGCAGTATTTT.

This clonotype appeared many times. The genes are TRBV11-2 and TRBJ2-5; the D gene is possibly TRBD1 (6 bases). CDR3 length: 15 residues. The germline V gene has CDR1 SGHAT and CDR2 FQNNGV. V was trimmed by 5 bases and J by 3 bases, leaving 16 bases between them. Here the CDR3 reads CASSLERGLEETQYF. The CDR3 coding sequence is TGTGCCAGCAGCCTGGAGAGGGGGTTGGAAGAGACCCAGTACTTC. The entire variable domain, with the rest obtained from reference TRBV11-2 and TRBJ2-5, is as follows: EAGVAQSPRYKIIEKRQSVAFWCNPISGHATLYWYQQILGQGPKLLIQFQNNGVVDDSQLPKDRFSAERLKGVDSTLKIQPAKLEDSAVYLCASSLERGLEETQYFGPGTRLLVL.

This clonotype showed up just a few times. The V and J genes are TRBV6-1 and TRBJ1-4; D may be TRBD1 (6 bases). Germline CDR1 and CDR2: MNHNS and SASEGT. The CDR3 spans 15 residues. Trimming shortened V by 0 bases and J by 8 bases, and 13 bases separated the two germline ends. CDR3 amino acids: CASSEAWGAGEKLFF. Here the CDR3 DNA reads TGTGCCAGCAGTGAAGCGTGGGGGGCTGGGGAAAAACTGTTTTTT.

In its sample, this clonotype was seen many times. The CDR3 reads CASSMSDNEQFF. The CDR3 DNA reads TGCGCCAGCAGCATGTCAGACAATGAGCAGTTCTTC. V gene TRBV5-1 combines with J gene TRBJ2-1; D not certain. The CDR3 covers 12 residues. Between the trimmed V and J ends, which lost 4 bases and 5 bases, there was a span of 7 bases. In germline, CDR1 is SGHRS, CDR2 YFSETQ.

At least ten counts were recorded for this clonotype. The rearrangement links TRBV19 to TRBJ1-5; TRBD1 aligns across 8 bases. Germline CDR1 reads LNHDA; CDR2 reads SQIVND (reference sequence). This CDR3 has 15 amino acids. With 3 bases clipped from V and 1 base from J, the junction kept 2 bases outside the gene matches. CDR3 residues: CASSIGDRSNQPQHF. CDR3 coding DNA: TGTGCCAGTAGTATTGGGGACAGGAGCAATCAGCCCCAGCATTTT. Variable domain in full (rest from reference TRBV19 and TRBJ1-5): DGGITQSPKYLFRKEGQNVTLSCEQNLNHDAMYWYRQDPGQGLRLIYYSQIVNDFQKGDIAEGYSVSREKKESFPLTVTSAQKNPTAFYLCASSIGDRSNQPQHFGDGTRLSIL.

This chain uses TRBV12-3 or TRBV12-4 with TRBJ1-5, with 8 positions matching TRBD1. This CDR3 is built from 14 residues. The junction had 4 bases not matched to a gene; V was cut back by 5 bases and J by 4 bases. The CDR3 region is CASSLRTGNQPQHF. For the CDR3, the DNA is TGTGCCAGCAGTCTTCGGACAGGGAATCAGCCCCAGCATTTT.

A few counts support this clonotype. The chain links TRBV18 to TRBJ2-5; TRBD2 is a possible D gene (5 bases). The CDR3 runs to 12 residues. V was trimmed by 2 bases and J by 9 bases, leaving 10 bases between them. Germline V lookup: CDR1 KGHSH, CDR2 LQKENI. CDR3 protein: CASSPEGTAQYF. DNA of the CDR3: TGTGCCAGCTCACCAGAGGGTACGGCCCAGTACTTC.

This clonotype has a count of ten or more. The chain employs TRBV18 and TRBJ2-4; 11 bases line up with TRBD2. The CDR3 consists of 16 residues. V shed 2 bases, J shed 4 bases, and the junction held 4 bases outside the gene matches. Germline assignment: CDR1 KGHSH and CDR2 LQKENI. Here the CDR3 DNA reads TGTGCCAGCTCACCAAGACTAGCGGGGAATAAAAACATTCAGTACTTC. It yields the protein CASSPRLAGNKNIQYF. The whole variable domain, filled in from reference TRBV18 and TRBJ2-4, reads NAGVMQNPRHLVRRRGQEARLRCSPMKGHSHVYWYRQLPEEGLKFMVYLQKENIIDESGMPKERFSAEFPKEGPSILRIQQVVRGDSAAYFCASSPRLAGNKNIQYFGAGTRLSVL.

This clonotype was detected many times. CDR3 amino acids: CAISVNRDSTEAFF. CDR3 nucleotide sequence: TGTGCCATCAGTGTAAATCGGGACTCCACTGAAGCTTTCTTT. The V gene is TRBV10-3, the J gene TRBJ1-1, with D perhaps matching TRBD1 (5 bases). The V end lost 4 bases, the J end lost 4 bases, and 13 bases lay between the germline ends. The germline CDR1 and CDR2 sequences are ENHRY and SYGVKD. The CDR3 runs to 14 residues.

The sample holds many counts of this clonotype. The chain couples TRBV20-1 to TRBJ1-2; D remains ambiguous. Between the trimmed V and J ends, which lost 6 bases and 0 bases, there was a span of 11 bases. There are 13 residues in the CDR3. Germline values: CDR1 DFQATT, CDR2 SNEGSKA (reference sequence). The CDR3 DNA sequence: TGCAGTGCCGCGGACGGTGCTAACTATGGCTACACCTTC. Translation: CSAADGANYGYTF.

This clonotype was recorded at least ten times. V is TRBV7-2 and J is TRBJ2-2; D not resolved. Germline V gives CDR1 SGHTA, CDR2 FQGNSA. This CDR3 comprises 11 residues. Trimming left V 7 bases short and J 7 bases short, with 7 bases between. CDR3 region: CASTTFGELFF. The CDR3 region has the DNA TGTGCCAGCACCACCTTCGGGGAGCTGTTTTTT.

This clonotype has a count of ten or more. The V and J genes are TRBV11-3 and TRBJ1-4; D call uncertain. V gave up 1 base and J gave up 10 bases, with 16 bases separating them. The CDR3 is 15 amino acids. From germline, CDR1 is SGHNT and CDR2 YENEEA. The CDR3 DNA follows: TGTGCCAGCAGCTTAGGAATAGCAGCGCGCCCAAAACTGTTTTTT. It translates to CASSLGIAARPKLFF.

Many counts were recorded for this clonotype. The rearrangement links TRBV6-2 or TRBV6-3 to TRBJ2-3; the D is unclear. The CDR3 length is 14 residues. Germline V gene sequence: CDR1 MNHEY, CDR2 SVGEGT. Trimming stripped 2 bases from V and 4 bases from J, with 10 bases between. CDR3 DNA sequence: TGTGCCAGCAGTTACCCCGCAGGACCAGATACGCAGTATTTT. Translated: CASSYPAGPDTQYF.

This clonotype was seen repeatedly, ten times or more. The CDR3 nucleotides are TGTGCCAGCAGTTCTCCAAGGTGGCCTGAAGTCGAAGCTTTCTTT. This encodes CASSSPRWPEVEAFF. This chain uses TRBV12-3 or TRBV12-4 with TRBJ1-1; D not resolved. The CDR3 spans 15 residues. V lost 4 bases, J lost 8 bases, and 20 bases lay in between.

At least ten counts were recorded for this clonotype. CDR3: CASSYFGSNEQYF. The CDR3 DNA follows: TGTGCCAGCAGTTATTTCGGGAGTAACGAGCAGTACTTC. The chain is built from TRBV6-2 or TRBV6-3 and TRBJ2-7; tentatively, D is TRBD2 (6 bases). The CDR3 is 13 residues long. CDR1 and CDR2 from the germline V gene are MNHEY and SVGEGT. V lost 3 bases to trimming and J lost 5 bases, with 11 bases between them.

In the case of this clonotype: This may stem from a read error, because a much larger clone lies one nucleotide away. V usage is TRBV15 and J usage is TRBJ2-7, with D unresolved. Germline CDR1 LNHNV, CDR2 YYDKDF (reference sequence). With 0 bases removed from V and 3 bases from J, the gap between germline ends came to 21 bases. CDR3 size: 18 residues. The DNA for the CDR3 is TGTGCCACCAGCAGAGATGAGTCAGTAGTCACCCGAGTCTACGAGCAGTACTTC. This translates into CATSRDESVVTRVYEQYF.

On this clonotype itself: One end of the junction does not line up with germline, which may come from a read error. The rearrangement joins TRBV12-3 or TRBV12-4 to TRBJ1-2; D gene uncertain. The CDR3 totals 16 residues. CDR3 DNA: TGTACCAGCTCTCAGTTTAGGTTAGCAACCGTCTATGGCTACACCTTC. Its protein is CTSSQFRLATVYGYTF.

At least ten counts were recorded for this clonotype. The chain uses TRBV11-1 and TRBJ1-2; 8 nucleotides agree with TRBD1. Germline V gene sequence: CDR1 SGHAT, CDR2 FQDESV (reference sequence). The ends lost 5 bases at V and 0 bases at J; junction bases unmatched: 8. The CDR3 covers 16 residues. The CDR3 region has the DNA TGTGCCAGCAGCCTCGGACAGGGTCCGGCTAACTATGGCTACACCTTC. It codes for CASSLGQGPANYGYTF.

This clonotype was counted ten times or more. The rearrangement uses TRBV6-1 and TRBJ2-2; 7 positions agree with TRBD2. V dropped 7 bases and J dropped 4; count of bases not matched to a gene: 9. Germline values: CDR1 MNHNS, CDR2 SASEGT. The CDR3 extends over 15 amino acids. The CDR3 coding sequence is TGTGCCAGCACAGAGGGAGGGGTGGGCACCGGGGAGCTGTTTTTT. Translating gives CASTEGGVGTGELFF.